This T cell receptor (beta chain) was captured in a study of cytomegalovirus exposure and HLA in healthy donors. Study observations and caveats: A few of the chains that were CMV-associated were confirmed in vitro to be specific for CMV antigens.

Comment on this clone: Its antigen remains unknown.

Assay: immunoSEQ multiplex PCR; the TCRdb copy retains only in-frame clones and omits some. Here the sample spans about 200,000 clones, 81% being singletons. This CDR3 spans 14 amino acids. Germline V lookup: CDR1 ENHRY, CDR2 SYGVKD. V lost 4 bases to trimming and J lost 0 bases, with 10 bases between them. V and J are TRBV10-3 and TRBJ2-7, with unresolved D. Sample: PBMCs. The clonotype comes from a woman aged 25 to 39 in good health and CMV-seronegative. The CDR3 is CAISGLAPSYEQYF. As DNA, the CDR3 is TGTGCCATCAGTGGCTTGGCCCCCTCCTACGAGCAGTACTTC.